Each of the 13 T cell receptor beta chains below was sequenced from the same sample in a study of T-cell reconstitution after alpha-beta-depleted transplantation in children. Preparation of the TCRbeta library involved a method that used unique molecular identifiers. TCRdb passed the PCR reads through MiXCR, listing each CDR3 protein once. The table includes over 450,000 distinct CDR3 sequences, about 10% detected once. This sample comprised PBMCs, obtained before TCRalphabeta/CD19-depleted stem cell transplant. All receptors come from a child aged 2 to 15 with inherited bone marrow failure, due to receive a stem cell transplant.

This clonotype was seen ten or more times. DNA of the CDR3: TGTGCCAGCAGTTATGACCTCCTGGGCACTGAAGCTTTCTTT. It specifies CASSYDLLGTEAFF. This sequence joins TRBV6-2 or TRBV6-3 and TRBJ1-1; D is unclear. V shed 3 bases and J shed 4 bases, with 12 bases lying between them. The germline gives CDR1 MNHEY, CDR2 SVGEGT. The CDR3 loop spans 14 amino acids.

This clonotype was seen many times. The chain couples TRBV12-3 or TRBV12-4 to TRBJ2-1; perhaps TRBD2 as D (6 bases). The ends were cut back, 6 bases at V and 4 bases at J, with 10 bases in the middle. The CDR3 is made up of 13 amino acids. The CDR3 here is CASRGGLYNEQFF. The CDR3 bases are TGTGCCAGCAGGGGGGGACTGTACAATGAGCAGTTCTTC.

This clonotype came up many times. The V and J genes are TRBV25-1 and TRBJ2-5, with TRBD1 matching over 9 bases. Germline CDR1 MGHDK, CDR2 SYGVNS. With 5 bases clipped from V and 1 base from J, the junction kept 2 bases outside the gene matches. The length of the CDR3 is 14 residues. The CDR3 DNA is TGTGCCAGCAGTAGGGACAGGGTCCAAGAGACCCAGTACTTC. Translated, it gives CASSRDRVQETQYF.

This clonotype showed up many times. The chain employs TRBV7-9 and TRBJ2-7; 9 bases match TRBD2. CDR3 length: 15 residues. With 2 bases clipped from V and 5 bases from J, the junction kept 7 bases outside the gene matches. The V gene's germline CDR1 is SEHNR and CDR2 FQNEAQ (reference sequence). The CDR3 coding sequence is TGTGCCAGCAGCTTATTTGGGACTAGCCCCGACGAGCAGTACTTC. Encoded protein: CASSLFGTSPDEQYF.

This clonotype showed up many times. The chain couples TRBV7-8 to TRBJ1-1; D uncertain. This CDR3 has 14 amino acids. From germline, CDR1 is SGHVS and CDR2 FQNEAQ. V lost 1 base and J lost 3, with 9 bases in between. The CDR3, as DNA: TGTGCCAGCAGCTTAGAGTCCAAATACACTGAAGCTTTCTTT. Translated, it gives CASSLESKYTEAFF.

A word on this clonotype: A much bigger clone sits one base away, suggesting this may be a read error. The CDR3 spells CASGSIFGQGNYGYTF. DNA for the CDR3: TGTGCCAGCGGCTCAATATTCGGACAGGGGAACTATGGCTACACCTTC. The rearrangement uses TRBV28 and TRBJ1-2; TRBD1 agrees at 9 bases. Germline V gene sequence: CDR1 MDHEN, CDR2 SYDVKM. V was clipped by 8 bases and J by 2 bases; unmatched bases: 12. The CDR3 is made up of 16 amino acids.

The CDR3 region has the DNA TGTGCCACCAGTGATTTTGGCTCCATCACAGATACGCAGTATTTT. Amino acids: CATSDFGSITDTQYF. The chain carries TRBV24-1 and TRBJ2-3; D call uncertain. Trimming pared 1 base from V and 2 bases from J, leaving 9 bases between. The CDR3 covers 15 residues. Germline assignment: CDR1 KGHDR and CDR2 SFDVKD.

This clonotype showed up many times. V usage is TRBV4-2 and J usage is TRBJ2-3; TRBD2 matches 13 bases. CDR3 size: 17 residues. With 0 bases clipped from V and 2 bases from J, the junction kept 2 bases outside the gene matches. The germline V gene has CDR1 LGHNA and CDR2 YNFKEQ. CDR3 in amino acids: CASSQDTSGRVTDTQYF. The CDR3 region has the DNA TGTGCCAGCAGCCAAGATACTAGCGGGAGGGTCACAGATACGCAGTATTTT.

This clonotype was counted ten times or more. J is TRBJ2-2 and V is TRBV19; TRBD1 aligns across 10 bases. This CDR3 spans 12 amino acids. The V segment lost 8 bases and the J segment 7 bases; nucleotides outside the gene matches: 1. Germline V CDR1 and CDR2: LNHDA, SQIVND (reference sequence). In DNA form, the CDR3 reads TGTGCCAGTGGACAGGGGGTCGGGGAGCTGTTTTTT. Its protein product is CASGQGVGELFF. Together with reference TRBV19 and TRBJ2-2, the CDR3 gives the full variable domain: DGGITQSPKYLFRKEGQNVTLSCEQNLNHDAMYWYRQDPGQGLRLIYYSQIVNDFQKGDIAEGYSVSREKKESFPLTVTSAQKNPTAFYLCASGQGVGELFFGEGSRLTVL.

This clonotype was seen many times. The chain uses TRBV12-3 or TRBV12-4 and TRBJ2-1; no definite D call. The CDR3 totals 14 residues. Trimming removed 2 bases from V and 6 bases from J, with 11 bases in between. CDR3 bases: TGTGCCAGCAGTTTACTAGTAGTTTCCAATGAGCAGTTCTTC. It is translated as CASSLLVVSNEQFF.

The gene calls are TRBV19 and TRBJ2-3; 11 bases are shared with TRBD1. The trim removed 8 bases at V and 3 bases at J, leaving 4 bases unmatched. The CDR3 loop spans 14 amino acids. Per the germline V gene, CDR1 is LNHDA and CDR2 is SQIVND (reference sequence). The CDR3 nucleotides read TGTGCCAGTGCGGACAGGGGGCGTACAGATACGCAGTATTTT. Translating it yields CASADRGRTDTQYF.

The rearrangement joins TRBV24-1 to TRBJ2-7; D call uncertain. V was pared by 9 bases and J by 0 bases, with 11 bases between. Germline V gene data show CDR1 as KGHDR and CDR2 as SFDVKD. The CDR3 extends over 13 amino acids. The CDR3 DNA sequence: TGTGCCACCCGAGCCGCAGACTCCTACGAGCAGTACTTC. Protein sequence: CATRAADSYEQYF.

This clonotype has a count of ten or more. The chain uses TRBV4-2 and TRBJ1-2; D is possibly TRBD1 (5 bases). Germline lookup yields CDR1 LGHNA and CDR2 YNFKEQ. Trimming pared 8 bases from V and 0 bases from J, leaving 13 bases between. The CDR3 has 14 residues. The CDR3 sequence: CASGVGASNYGYTF. The CDR3 DNA sequence: TGTGCCAGCGGGGTTGGGGCCTCTAACTATGGCTACACCTTC.